This TCR beta chain was identified in a study of shared clonotypes between healthy human individuals. As for the study in general: The donor pool was made up of two women and a few men aged 18 to 49.

The CDR3 runs 14 residues. Germline V gives CDR1 MNHEY, CDR2 SMNVEV (reference sequence). V was pared by 4 bases and J by 4 bases, with 7 bases of the junction left unmatched. Here immunoSEQ multiplex PCR was the method, and the copy in TCRdb shows in-frame clones only, minus some. The table includes 2 million to 2.5 million clones, about nine tenths detected once. For this clone: Its specificity is not known.

Notes on the study in general: Inspection by rarefaction showed sorted-subset sequencing to be incomplete despite large depth. Genetic and exposure-history diversity was limited by the few donors.

Every donor was a Caucasian adult from Nashville, Tennessee. The gene calls are TRBV27 and TRBJ2-7, with 7 bases matching TRBD2. Sequences were obtained from naive CD4+ T cells from PBMCs. Subset described: CD45RA+ positively selected. The sequence was obtained from a man aged 18 to 35 in good health. Some clones in this sample may be carry-over from other donors' samples. CDR3 in DNA: TGTGCCAGCAGTTCCAGAGACGGGGGGTACGAGCAGTACTTC. Translating gives CASSSRDGGYEQYF.